This TCR beta chain was obtained from a study of shared clonotypes between healthy human individuals. Germline CDR1 and CDR2: MNHEY and SVGAGI. Trimming took 2 bases from V and 5 from J, leaving 7 bases between them. The CDR3 extends over 13 amino acids. Assay used: immunoSEQ multiplex PCR; TCRdb lists only in-frame clones, some missing. Among 660,000 or so clones, approximately 96% were seen once, and the ten largest hold roughly 0.1%. Naive CD8 cells lacked CD45RO, underwent positive selection for CCR7 and left out terminally differentiated effector memory CD45RA+ cells. Only one count was recorded for this clone.

The TCR was taken from a woman aged 30 to 39 in good health. This sequence joins TRBV6-5 and TRBJ1-5; a weak D match, TRBD1 (5 bases). The sample comprised naive CD8+ T cells sorted from blood. The CDR3: CASSYRGDQPQHF. The CDR3 DNA sequence: TGTGCCAGCAGTTACAGGGGTGATCAGCCCCAGCATTTT.